The text below deals with one T cell receptor beta chain. The antigen is unknown. Trimming took 6 bases from V and 3 from J; bases not matched to a gene: 4. The CDR3 extends over 12 amino acids. Looked up from germline, CDR1 is SQVTM and CDR2 is ANQGSEA. The data derive from a study of vaccination effects on CD4 cells after COVID-19. TCRdb's table, derived via immunoSEQ multiplex PCR, lists solely in-frame clones and lacks some. This table has tens of thousands of clones, 74% appearing once. Investigators separated out CD4+ T cells once around nine days of culture had passed. Each participant was administered two doses of either the BNT162b2 or the mRNA-1273 vaccine.

This sequence originates from a human donor who received a COVID-19 vaccine. The sequencing used CD4+ T cells from PBMCs cultured without peptide, collected after COVID-19 vaccination. The V gene is TRBV29-1, the J gene TRBJ2-5; TRBD1 matches at 7 bases. In DNA form, the CDR3 reads TGCAGCGTGAGGGGGACAGAAGAGACCCAGTACTTC. This gives the protein CSVRGTEETQYF.